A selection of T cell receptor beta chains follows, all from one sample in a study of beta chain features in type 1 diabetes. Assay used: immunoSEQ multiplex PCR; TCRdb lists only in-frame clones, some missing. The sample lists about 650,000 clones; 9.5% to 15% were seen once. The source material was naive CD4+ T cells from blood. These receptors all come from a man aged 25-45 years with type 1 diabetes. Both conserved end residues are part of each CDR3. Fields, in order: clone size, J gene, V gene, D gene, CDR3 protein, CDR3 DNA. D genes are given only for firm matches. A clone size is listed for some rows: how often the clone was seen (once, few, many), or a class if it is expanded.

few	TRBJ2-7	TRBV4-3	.	CASSQEWRLAVNYEQYF	TGCGCCAGCAGCCAAGAATGGCGGCTAGCCGTAAACTACGAGCAGTACTTC
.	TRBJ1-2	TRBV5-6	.	CASSGPNYGYTF	TGTGCCAGCAGCGGACCTAACTATGGCTACACCTTC
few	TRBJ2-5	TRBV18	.	CASSPPNQKTQYF	TGTGCCAGCTCACCACCGAACCAGAAGACCCAGTACTTC
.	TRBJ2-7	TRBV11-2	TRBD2	CASSTSGLLGEQYF	TGTGCCAGCAGTACTAGCGGGCTCCTGGGGGAGCAGTACTTC
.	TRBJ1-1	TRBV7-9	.	CASSLGGTREAFF	TGTGCCAGCAGCTTAGGAGGTACCAGGGAAGCTTTCTTT
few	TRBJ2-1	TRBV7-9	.	CASSYSGLRSYNEQFF	TGTGCCAGCAGCTATTCGGGACTTCGCTCCTACAATGAGCAGTTCTTC
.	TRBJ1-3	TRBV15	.	CATTRGPAGSGNTIYF	TGTGCCACCACCCGGGGTCCAGCAGGCTCGGGAAACACCATATATTTT
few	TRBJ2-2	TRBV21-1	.	CASSKEYRAPEFF	TGTGCCAGCAGCAAAGAGTATAGGGCCCCTGAGTTTTTT
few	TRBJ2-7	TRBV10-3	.	CAISEFYSYEQYF	TGTGCCATCAGTGAGTTCTACTCCTACGAGCAGTACTTC
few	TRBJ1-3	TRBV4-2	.	CASSQDYGGGNTIYF	TGTGCCAGCAGCCAAGATTATGGGGGTGGAAACACCATATATTTT
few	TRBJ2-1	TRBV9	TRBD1	CASSAGQGSNEQFF	TGTGCCAGCAGCGCGGGACAGGGCTCCAATGAGCAGTTCTTC
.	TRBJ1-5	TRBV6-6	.	CASSRLGQPQHF	TGTGCCAGCAGCCGCCTAGGACAACCCCAGCATTTT
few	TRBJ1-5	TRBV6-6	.	CASSDSNQPQHF	TGTGCCAGCAGTGACAGCAATCAGCCCCAGCATTTT
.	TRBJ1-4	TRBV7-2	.	CASSSLTGGEEKLFF	TGTGCCAGCAGCTCGTTGACGGGGGGCGAAGAAAAACTGTTTTTT
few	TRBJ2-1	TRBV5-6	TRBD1	CASSSRNGQEYNEQFF	TGTGCCAGCAGCTCCAGAAACGGACAGGAGTACAATGAGCAGTTCTTC
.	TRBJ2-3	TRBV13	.	CASRGLRTDTQYF	TGTGCCAGCAGAGGACTGCGCACAGATACGCAGTATTTT
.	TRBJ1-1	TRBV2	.	CASIQFPAGTEAFF	TGTGCCAGCATCCAGTTTCCTGCGGGCACTGAAGCTTTCTTT
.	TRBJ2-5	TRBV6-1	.	CASSAGHQETQYF	TGTGCCAGCAGTGCCGGACACCAAGAGACCCAGTACTTC
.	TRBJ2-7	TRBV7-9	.	CASSLLPSSYEQYF	TGTGCCAGCAGCTTACTCCCAAGCTCCTACGAGCAGTACTTC
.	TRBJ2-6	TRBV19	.	CATREAWGSGANVLTF	TGTGCCACTCGAGAGGCGTGGGGATCCGGGGCCAACGTCCTGACTTTC
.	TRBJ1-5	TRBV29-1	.	CSAQRGNNQPQHF	TGCAGCGCGCAACGGGGTAACAATCAGCCCCAGCATTTT
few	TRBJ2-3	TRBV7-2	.	CASSLAGLTDTQYF	TGTGCCAGCAGCTTAGCGGGACTCACAGATACGCAGTATTTT
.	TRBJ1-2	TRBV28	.	CASSVTVNYGYTF	TGTGCCAGCAGTGTGACCGTAAACTATGGCTACACCTTC
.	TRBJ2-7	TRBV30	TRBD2	CAREGQSYEQYF	TGTGCCCGGGAGGGGCAGTCCTACGAGCAGTACTTC
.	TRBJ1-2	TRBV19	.	CASGDNYGYTF	TGTGCCAGTGGGGACAACTATGGCTACACCTTC
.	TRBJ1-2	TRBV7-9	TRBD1	CASSSQGDTVGRLF	TGTGCCAGCAGCTCCCAGGGGGATACGGTCGGGCGGCTCTTC
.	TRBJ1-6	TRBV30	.	CAWIGYGYNSPLHF	TGTGCCTGGATAGGGTACGGCTATAATTCACCCCTCCACTTT
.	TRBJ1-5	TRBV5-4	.	CASSLNNQPQHF	TGTGCCAGCAGCTTAAACAATCAGCCCCAGCATTTT
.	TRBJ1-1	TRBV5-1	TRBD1	CASSSLGGRNTEAFF	TGCGCCAGCAGCTCGCTAGGGGGCAGGAACACTGAAGCTTTCTTT
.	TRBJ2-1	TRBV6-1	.	CASSVPWGDEQFF	TGTGCCAGCAGTGTCCCTTGGGGCGATGAGCAGTTCTTC
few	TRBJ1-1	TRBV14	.	CASSQDTGLGSEAFF	TGTGCCAGCAGCCAAGACACGGGGCTCGGATCTGAAGCTTTCTTT
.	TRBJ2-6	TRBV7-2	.	CASSPTTGYSGANVLTF	TGTGCCAGCAGCCCAACGACAGGTTACTCTGGGGCCAACGTCCTGACTTTC
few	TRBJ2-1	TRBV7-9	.	CASSSPDGQSSYNEQFF	TGTGCCAGCAGCTCTCCTGACGGACAGAGCTCCTACAATGAGCAGTTCTTC
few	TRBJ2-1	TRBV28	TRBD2	CASSLTGLVVHEQFF	TGTGCCAGCAGCCTAACGGGACTAGTGGTCCATGAGCAGTTCTTC
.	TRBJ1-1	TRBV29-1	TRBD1	CSARQGAQDTEAFF	TGCAGCGCCCGACAGGGGGCGCAGGACACTGAAGCTTTCTTT
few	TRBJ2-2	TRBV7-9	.	CASSLDSTDTGELFF	TGTGCCAGCAGCTTAGATTCGACGGACACCGGGGAGCTGTTTTTT
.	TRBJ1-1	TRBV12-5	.	CASGLLRDTEAFF	TGTGCTAGTGGTTTGTTAAGGGACACTGAAGCTTTCTTT
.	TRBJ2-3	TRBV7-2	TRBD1	CASSTGQGETDTQYF	TGTGCCAGCAGCACGGGACAGGGGGAAACAGATACGCAGTATTTT
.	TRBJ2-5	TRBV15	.	CATSTGLGGETQYF	TGTGCCACCAGCACCGGACTAGGGGGAGAGACCCAGTACTTC
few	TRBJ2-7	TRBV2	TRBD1	CASSGPGTGNYEQYF	TGTGCCAGCAGTGGACCCGGGACAGGGAACTACGAGCAGTACTTC
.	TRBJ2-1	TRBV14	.	CASSRGSSYNEQFF	TGTGCCAGCAGCAGAGGCAGCTCCTACAATGAGCAGTTCTTC
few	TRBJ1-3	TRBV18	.	CASSPPKGTSGNTIYF	TGTGCCAGCTCACCCCCGAAGGGGACCTCTGGAAACACCATATATTTT
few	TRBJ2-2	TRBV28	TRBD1	CASSLGQGAVTGELFF	TGTGCCAGCAGTTTAGGACAGGGGGCAGTCACCGGGGAGCTGTTTTTT
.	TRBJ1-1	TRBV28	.	CASSLDTAEAFF	TGTGCCAGCAGTTTAGACACTGCTGAAGCTTTCTTT
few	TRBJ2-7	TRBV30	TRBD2	CAWSGEGLAGLYEQYF	TGTGCCTGGAGTGGAGAGGGACTAGCGGGGCTTTACGAGCAGTACTTC
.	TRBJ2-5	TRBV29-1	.	CSVEGSQETQYF	TGCAGCGTTGAAGGATCTCAAGAGACCCAGTACTTC
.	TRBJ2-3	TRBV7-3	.	CASSLRTPRSTDTQYF	TGTGCCAGCAGCTTAAGGACCCCCAGGAGCACAGATACGCAGTATTTT
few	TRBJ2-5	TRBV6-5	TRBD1	CASSYETGGGETQYF	TGTGCCAGCAGTTACGAGACAGGGGGGGGAGAGACCCAGTACTTC
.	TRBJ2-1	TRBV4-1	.	CASSQGHESYNEQFF	TGCGCCAGCAGCCAGGGACACGAATCCTACAATGAGCAGTTCTTC
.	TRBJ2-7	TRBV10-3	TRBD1	CAITGTGSSYEQYF	TGTGCCATCACCGGGACAGGTAGCTCCTACGAGCAGTACTTC
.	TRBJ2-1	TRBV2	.	CASSGPRAREDNEQFF	TGTGCCAGCAGTGGGCCCCGAGCTAGGGAGGACAATGAGCAGTTCTTC
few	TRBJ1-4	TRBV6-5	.	CASSLGRAANEKLFF	TGTGCCAGCAGTTTGGGACGAGCGGCGAATGAAAAACTGTTTTTT
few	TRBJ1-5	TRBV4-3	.	CASSQDGSKGQPQHF	TGCGCCAGCAGCCAAGATGGGTCCAAGGGTCAGCCCCAGCATTTT
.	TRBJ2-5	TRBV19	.	CASSIAGGGSETQYF	TGTGCCAGTAGTATCGCAGGGGGAGGATCAGAGACCCAGTACTTC